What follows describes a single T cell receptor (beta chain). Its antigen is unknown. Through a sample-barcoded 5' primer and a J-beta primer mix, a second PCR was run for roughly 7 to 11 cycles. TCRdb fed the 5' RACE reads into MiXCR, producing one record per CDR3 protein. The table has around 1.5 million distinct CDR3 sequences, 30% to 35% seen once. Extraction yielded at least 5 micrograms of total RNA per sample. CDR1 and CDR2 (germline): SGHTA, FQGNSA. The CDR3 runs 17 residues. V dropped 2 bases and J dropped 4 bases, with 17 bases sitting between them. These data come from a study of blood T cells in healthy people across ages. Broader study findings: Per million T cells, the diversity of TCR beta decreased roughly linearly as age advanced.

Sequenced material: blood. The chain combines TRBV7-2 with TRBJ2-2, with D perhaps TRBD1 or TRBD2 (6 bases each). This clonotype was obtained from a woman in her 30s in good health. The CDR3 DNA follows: TGTGCCAGCAGCTTACTCCCGGTCAGGGGAGGCACCGGGGAGCTGTTTTTT. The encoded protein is CASSLLPVRGGTGELFF.